The 12 T cell receptor beta chains given below trace back to one sample, sequenced in a study of shared clonotypes between healthy human individuals. TCRdb's table, derived via immunoSEQ multiplex PCR, lists solely in-frame clones and lacks some. This sample has roughly 2.5 million clones; around 94% occur once, and the top ten carry around 0.15%. Input material: naive CD4+ T cells sorted from blood. Subset given: CD45RA+ positively selected. These receptors were collected from a man aged 18-30 years in good health.

The chain combines TRBV5-6 with TRBJ2-3; the D call may be TRBD1 or TRBD2 (6 bases each). This CDR3 has 16 residues. Germline V gives CDR1 SGHDT, CDR2 YYEEEE. V lost 4 bases and J lost 4, with 19 bases in between. The CDR3 DNA reads as TGTGCCAGCAGCACCCCGGGGGCCGGGTGGGCAGATACGCAGTATTTT. It specifies CASSTPGAGWADTQYF.

V gene TRBV5-4 combines with J gene TRBJ1-1; the match to TRBD1 covers 9 bases. Trimming took 5 bases from V and 4 from J; bases not matched to a gene: 9. The CDR3 is 15 amino acids. Germline V gives CDR1 SGHNT, CDR2 YYREEE (reference sequence). The CDR3 DNA follows: TGTGCCAGCAGTCAACCGGGACAGGGACCCACTGAAGCTTTCTTT. It codes for CASSQPGQGPTEAFF.

As for this clone: Other DNA sequences in this sample translate to the same CDR3. The CDR3 spells CASSLDRATNEKLFF. CDR3 in DNA: TGTGCCAGCAGCTTAGACAGGGCAACTAATGAAAAACTGTTTTTT. J is TRBJ1-4 and V is TRBV7-2, with TRBD1 as a possible D gene (6 bases). The CDR3 is 15 residues long. CDR1 SGHTA and CDR2 FQGNSA come from the germline V gene. Trimming took 1 base from V and 0 from J, leaving 6 bases between them.

This rearrangement joins TRBV10-3 to TRBJ2-3, with 10 positions matching TRBD1. The CDR3 consists of 13 residues. The J segment lost 4 bases and the V segment lost 10 bases, leaving 5 bases of the junction unmatched. CDR1 ENHRY and CDR2 SYGVKD come from the germline V gene. The CDR3 DNA reads as TGTGCCAGCACCGGGACAGGGGCAGATACGCAGTATTTT. The encoded protein is CASTGTGADTQYF.

The rearrangement uses TRBV6-5 and TRBJ2-5, with 7 positions matching TRBD2. Unmatched junction bases numbered 7, after V lost 6 bases and J lost 3 bases. Germline CDR1 reads MNHEY; CDR2 reads SVGAGI. This CDR3 comprises 14 residues. CDR3 sequence (DNA): TGTGCCAGCAGCCTATCGGGAGGCAAAGAGACCCAGTACTTC. Protein sequence: CASSLSGGKETQYF.

This chain connects TRBV7-2 to TRBJ2-1; 14 bases map to TRBD2. V lost 3 bases, J lost 4 bases, and 2 bases stayed unmatched. Germline values: CDR1 SGHTA, CDR2 FQGNSA. The CDR3 length is 16 residues. The CDR3 sequence: CASSLTSGGAYNEQFF. CDR3 nucleotides: TGTGCCAGCAGCTTGACTAGCGGGGGGGCTTACAATGAGCAGTTCTTC.

This clone was counted a single time. This sequence joins TRBV30 and TRBJ2-7, with TRBD1 identical over 7 bases. The CDR3 has 14 residues. The germline V gene encodes CDR1 GTSNPN and CDR2 SVGIG (reference sequence). With V trimmed by 6 bases and J by 2 bases, 10 bases remained unmatched. In DNA form, the CDR3 reads TGTGCCTGCCGCGGACAGGCGAGCGCCTACGAGCAGTACTTC. Translating it yields CACRGQASAYEQYF.

This clone was counted a few times. The chain links TRBV10-3 to TRBJ1-5, with D maybe TRBD1 (5 bases). CDR1 is ENHRY and CDR2 is SYGVKD in the germline V gene. This CDR3 has 13 residues. Between the trimmed V and J ends, which lost 2 bases and 6 bases, there was a span of 8 bases. DNA of the CDR3: TGTGCCATCAGTGAGGGGGCCGCTCAGCCCCAGCATTTT. As protein: CAISEGAAQPQHF.

This chain uses TRBV7-8 with TRBJ1-6, with 7 positions matching TRBD1. The J segment lost 0 bases and the V segment lost 4 bases, leaving 9 bases of the junction unmatched. This CDR3 is 18 amino acids long. Germline CDR1 reads SGHVS; CDR2 reads FQNEAQ. The CDR3 sequence: CASSSGQAKSSYNSPLHF. The CDR3 DNA reads as TGTGCCAGCAGCTCAGGACAGGCGAAAAGCTCCTATAATTCACCCCTCCACTTT.

This sequence joins TRBV7-8 and TRBJ1-1; D may be TRBD1 (6 bases). In germline, CDR1 is SGHVS, CDR2 FQNEAQ. The CDR3 totals 13 residues. Trimming left V 8 bases short and J 4 bases short, with 14 bases between. DNA of the CDR3: TGTGCCAGCGGACTACAGGGTTTCACTGAAGCTTTCTTT. Residues: CASGLQGFTEAFF.

The chain employs TRBV28 and TRBJ2-7; TRBD2 matches 7 bases. From germline, CDR1 is MDHEN and CDR2 SYDVKM. V was pared by 7 bases and J by 6 bases, with 9 bases of the junction left unmatched. The CDR3 loop spans 13 amino acids. CDR3 region: CASTSRSGGEQYF. CDR3 in DNA: TGTGCCAGCACCTCGCGCTCGGGGGGCGAGCAGTACTTC.

J is TRBJ1-3 and V is TRBV27; D gene unclear. From germline, CDR1 is MNHEY and CDR2 SMNVEV (reference sequence). Between the trimmed V and J ends, which lost 2 bases and 0 bases, there was a span of 8 bases. The CDR3 is 15 residues long. CDR3 nucleotide sequence: TGTGCCAGCAGTTTAGAGGGCGGCTCTGGAAACACCATATATTTT. Translating gives CASSLEGGSGNTIYF.